This TCR beta chain comes out of a study of T cell changes during pregnancy in multiple sclerosis. In this sample, this clone turned up once. This CDR3 has 13 amino acids. From germline, CDR1 is LGHNT and CDR2 FRNRAP. The junction had 3 bases not matched to a gene; V was cut back by 5 bases and J by 3 bases. Sequencing used immunoSEQ multiplex PCR; TCRdb keeps in-frame clones, though not all of them. The sample contains tens of thousands of clones, about 91% of which appear only once. The chain links TRBV12-5 to TRBJ1-1; 7 bases map to TRBD1. The specimen was CD4+ T cells from peripheral blood mononuclear cells, collected in the second trimester of pregnancy. The clonotype originates from a female donor in good health, enrolled as a control in a pregnancy study. CDR3 nucleotides: TGTGCTAGTGGTCGGGACAGCTACACTGAAGCTTTCTTT. This encodes CASGRDSYTEAFF.